This T cell receptor (beta chain) originates from a study of T cells in Graves' hyperthyroidism and ophthalmopathy. TCR beta CDR3 regions were amplified from RNA transcripts. A first-round RT-PCR of the TCR CDR3 used the HTBI primer set. In TCRdb, the multiplex PCR reads were re-called with MiXCR into one record per CDR3 protein. The sample carries some 370,000 distinct CDR3 sequences, roughly 15% recorded once. This clonotype was observed many times. Germline lookup yields CDR1 MNHNS and CDR2 SASEGT. V was trimmed by 3 bases and J by 2 bases, leaving 14 bases between them. CDR3 length equals 15 residues.

The chain couples TRBV6-1 to TRBJ2-7; tentatively, D is TRBD1 (6 bases). Material for sequencing was blood. The TCR was taken from a woman aged 30 to 39 with Graves' hyperthyroidism that later progressed to Graves' ophthalmopathy. CDR3 coding DNA: TGTGCCAGCAGTGATCCAGGGACAACAGCCTACGAGCAGTACTTC. Its protein product is CASSDPGTTAYEQYF.